The following is a T cell receptor (beta chain) sequence with its context. TCRdb analysed the RT-PCR reads with MiXCR anew, one entry per CDR3 protein. The sample includes approximately 700,000 distinct CDR3 sequences, over 11% seen only once; the top ten take around 6.5%. This CDR3 spans 13 amino acids. Per the germline V gene, CDR1 is LNHNV and CDR2 is YYDKDF (reference sequence). V lost 2 bases to trimming and J lost 5 bases, with 10 bases between them. This specimen belongs to a study of response to subunit inactivated influenza vaccine. The receptor was isolated from a middle-aged man who received an inactivated influenza vaccine. The sequencing used PBMCs from blood, collected approximately 15 days before vaccination. The genes are TRBV15 and TRBJ2-7; TRBD1 is a possible D gene (6 bases). CDR3 sequence (DNA): TGTGCCACCAGCAGACAGGGGTTTAACGAGCAGTACTTC. It yields the protein CATSRQGFNEQYF.